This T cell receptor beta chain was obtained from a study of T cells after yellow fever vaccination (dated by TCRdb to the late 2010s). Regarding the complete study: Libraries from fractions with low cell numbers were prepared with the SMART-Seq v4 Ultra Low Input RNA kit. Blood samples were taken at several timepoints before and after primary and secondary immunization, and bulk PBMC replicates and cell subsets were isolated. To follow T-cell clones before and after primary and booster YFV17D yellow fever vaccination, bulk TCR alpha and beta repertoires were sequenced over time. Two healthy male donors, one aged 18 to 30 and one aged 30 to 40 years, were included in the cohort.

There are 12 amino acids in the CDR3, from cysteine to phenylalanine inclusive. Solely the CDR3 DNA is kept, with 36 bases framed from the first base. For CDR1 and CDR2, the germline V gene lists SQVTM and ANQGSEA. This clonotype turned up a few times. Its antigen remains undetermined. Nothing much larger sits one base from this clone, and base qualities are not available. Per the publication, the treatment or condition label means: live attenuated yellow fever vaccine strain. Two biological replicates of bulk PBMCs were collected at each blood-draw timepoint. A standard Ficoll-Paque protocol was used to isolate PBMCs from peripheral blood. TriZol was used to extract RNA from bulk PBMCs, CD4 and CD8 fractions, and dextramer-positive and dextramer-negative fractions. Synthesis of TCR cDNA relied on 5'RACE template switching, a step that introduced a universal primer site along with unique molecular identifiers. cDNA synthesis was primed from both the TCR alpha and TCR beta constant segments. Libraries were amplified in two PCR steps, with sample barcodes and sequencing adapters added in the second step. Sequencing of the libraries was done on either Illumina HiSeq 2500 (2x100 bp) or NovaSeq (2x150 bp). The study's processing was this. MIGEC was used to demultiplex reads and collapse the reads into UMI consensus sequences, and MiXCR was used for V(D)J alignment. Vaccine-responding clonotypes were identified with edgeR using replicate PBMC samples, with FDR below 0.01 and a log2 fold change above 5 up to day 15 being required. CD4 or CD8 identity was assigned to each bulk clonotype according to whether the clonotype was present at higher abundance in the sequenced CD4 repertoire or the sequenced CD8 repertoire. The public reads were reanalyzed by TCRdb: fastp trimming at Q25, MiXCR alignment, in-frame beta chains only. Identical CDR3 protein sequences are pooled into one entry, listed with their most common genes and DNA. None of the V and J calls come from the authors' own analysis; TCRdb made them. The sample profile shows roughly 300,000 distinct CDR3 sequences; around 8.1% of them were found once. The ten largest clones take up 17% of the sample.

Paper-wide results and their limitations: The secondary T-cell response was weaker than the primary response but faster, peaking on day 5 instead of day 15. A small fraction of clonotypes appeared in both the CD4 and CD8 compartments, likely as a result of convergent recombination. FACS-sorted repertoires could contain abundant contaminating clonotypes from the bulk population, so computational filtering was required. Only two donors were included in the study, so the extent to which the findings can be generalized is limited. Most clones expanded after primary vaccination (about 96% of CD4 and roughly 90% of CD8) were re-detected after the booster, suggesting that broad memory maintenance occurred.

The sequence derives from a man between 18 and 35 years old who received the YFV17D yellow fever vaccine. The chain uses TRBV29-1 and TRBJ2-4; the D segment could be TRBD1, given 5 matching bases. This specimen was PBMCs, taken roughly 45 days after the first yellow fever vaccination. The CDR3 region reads CRGLVAKNIQYF. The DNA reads TGCAGGGGGCTAGTGGCCAAAAACATTCAGTACTTC.